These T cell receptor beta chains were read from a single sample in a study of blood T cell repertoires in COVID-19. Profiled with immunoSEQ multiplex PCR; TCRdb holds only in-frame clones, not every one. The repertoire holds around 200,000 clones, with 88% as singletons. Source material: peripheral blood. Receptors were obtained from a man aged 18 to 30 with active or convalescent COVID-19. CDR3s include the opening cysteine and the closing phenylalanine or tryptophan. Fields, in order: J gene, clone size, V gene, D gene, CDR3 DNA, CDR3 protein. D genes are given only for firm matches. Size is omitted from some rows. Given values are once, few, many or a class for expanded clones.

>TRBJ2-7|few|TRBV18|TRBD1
TGTGCCAGCTCACCCCCGGTCATCCAGGGGGTTGTTAAAGAGCAGTACTTC
CASSPPVIQGVVKEQYF
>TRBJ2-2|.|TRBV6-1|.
TGTGCCAGCAGTGATTTGGGAGGAGTTAACACCGGGGAGCTGTTTTTT
CASSDLGGVNTGELFF
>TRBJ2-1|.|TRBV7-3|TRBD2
TGTGCCAGCAGCTTAACGACTAGCGGGAGGTTCGTCAATGAGCAGTTCTTC
CASSLTTSGRFVNEQFF
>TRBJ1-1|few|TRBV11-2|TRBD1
TGTGCCAGCAGCCATACGACAGGGGCCACTGAAGCTTTCTTT
CASSHTTGATEAFF
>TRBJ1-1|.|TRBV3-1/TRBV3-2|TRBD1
TGTGCCAGCAGCCAAGTTGACAGGGTGGCTTTCTTT
CASSQVDRVAFF
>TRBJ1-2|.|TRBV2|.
TGTGCCAGCAGTAAAGAGGGCGGGGACTATGGCTACACCTTC
CASSKEGGDYGYTF
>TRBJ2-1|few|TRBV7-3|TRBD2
TGTGCCAGCAGCTCAGTAAGCGGGGGGGCCGGTGAGCAGTTCTTC
CASSSVSGGAGEQFF
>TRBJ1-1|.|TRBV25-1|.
TGTGCCAGCAGTGACCCCAAGACCACAGGGATGCCTGAAGCTTTCTTT
CASSDPKTTGMPEAFF
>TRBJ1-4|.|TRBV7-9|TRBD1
TGTGCCAGCAGCTTAGGGGACAGGGGACCGAGTGAAAAACTGTTTTTT
CASSLGDRGPSEKLFF
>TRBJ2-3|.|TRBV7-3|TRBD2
TGTGCCAGCAGCTCGGGACTAGCGGGAGCAGATACGCAGTATTTT
CASSSGLAGADTQYF
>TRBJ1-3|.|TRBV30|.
TGTGCCTTGATAGTAGCCTCTGGAAACACCATATATTTT
CALIVASGNTIYF
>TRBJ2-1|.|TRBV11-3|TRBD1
TGTGCCAGCAGCTTCACCGGGACAGGGGATGAGCAGTTCTTC
CASSFTGTGDEQFF
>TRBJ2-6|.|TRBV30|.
TGTGCCTGGAGTGCTTCTCCGGGGGCCAACGTCCTGACTTTC
CAWSASPGANVLTF
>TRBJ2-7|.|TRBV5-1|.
TGCGCCAGCAGGTCTGGTGGGGCGGGGAGCGCGAACGAGCAGTACTTC
CASRSGGAGSANEQYF
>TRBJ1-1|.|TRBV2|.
TGTGCCAGCAGACTTTATGGAGTGAACACTGAAGCTTTCTTT
CASRLYGVNTEAFF
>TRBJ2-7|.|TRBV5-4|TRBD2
TGTGCCAGCAGCTTGGGACTAGCGGGGGTCTACGAGCAGTACTTC
CASSLGLAGVYEQYF
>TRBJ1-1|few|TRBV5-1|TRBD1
TGCGCCAGCAGCTTGGAGGGACAGAGCACTGAAGCTTTCTTT
CASSLEGQSTEAFF
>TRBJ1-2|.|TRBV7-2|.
TGTGCCAGCAGCTTAATGCGGGGGGTGGCAGACTATGGCTACACCTTC
CASSLMRGVADYGYTF
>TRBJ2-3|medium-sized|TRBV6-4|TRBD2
TGTGCCAGCAGCGCTAGCGGGGGGACAGATACGCAGTATTTT
CASSASGGTDTQYF
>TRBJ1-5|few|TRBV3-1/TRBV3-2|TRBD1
TGTGCCAGCAGCCTAGCCACAGGGGGCAATCAGCCCCAGCATTTT
CASSLATGGNQPQHF
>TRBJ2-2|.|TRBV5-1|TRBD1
TGCGCCAGCAGCTTGTTGGGGACAGGGGGCACCGGGGAGCTGTTTTTT
CASSLLGTGGTGELFF
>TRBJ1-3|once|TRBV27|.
TGTGCCAGTTGGGCAGGGGGAAACACCATATATTTT
CASWAGGNTIYF
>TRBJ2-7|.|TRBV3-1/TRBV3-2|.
TGTGCCAGCAGCCAAGAGTGGCAGACCTACGAGCAGTACTTC
CASSQEWQTYEQYF
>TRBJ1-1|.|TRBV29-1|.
TGCAGCGTTGAACTTTACCGAGAAGGGGCTGAAGCTTTCTTT
CSVELYREGAEAFF
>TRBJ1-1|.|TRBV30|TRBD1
TGTGCCTGGATGTCCCTGGACAGGGGGTCGAGCACTGAAGCTTTCTTT
CAWMSLDRGSSTEAFF
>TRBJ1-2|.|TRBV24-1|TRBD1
TGTGCCTCACAGGGGGCGGATGGCTACACCTTC
CASQGADGYTF
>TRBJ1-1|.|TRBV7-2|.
TGTGCCAGCAGCAGCCGACGGGTGAACACTGAAGCTTTCTTT
CASSSRRVNTEAFF
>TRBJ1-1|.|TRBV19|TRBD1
TGTGCCAGTAGTACAGGGGGCGAGACTGAAGCTTTCTTT
CASSTGGETEAFF
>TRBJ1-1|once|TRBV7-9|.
TGTGCCAGCAGCTTAGCGCTCGGGGGGAGGGCTTTCTTT
CASSLALGGRAFF
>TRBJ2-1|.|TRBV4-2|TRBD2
TGTGCCAGCAGCCAAGAGCGGGGGGGCCTTAATGAGCAGTTCTTC
CASSQERGGLNEQFF
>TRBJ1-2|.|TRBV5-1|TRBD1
TGCGCCAGCTCGCCAGGGGGTGAGAACTATGGCTACACCTTC
CASSPGGENYGYTF
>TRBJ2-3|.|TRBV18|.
TGTGCCAGCTCACCACGCGCCCTTAGCACAGATACGCAGTATTTT
CASSPRALSTDTQYF
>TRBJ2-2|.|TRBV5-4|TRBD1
TGTGCCAGCAGCCGCCGGGACAGCCTCACCGGGGAGCTGTTTTTT
CASSRRDSLTGELFF
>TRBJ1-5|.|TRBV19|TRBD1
TGTGCCAGTAGCAGGGACAGGGGTAATCAGCCCCAGCATTTT
CASSRDRGNQPQHF
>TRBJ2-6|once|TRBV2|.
TGTGCCAGTGATTACCAGGGATCTGGGGCCAACGTCCTGACTTTC
CASDYQGSGANVLTF
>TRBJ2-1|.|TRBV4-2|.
TGTGCCAGCAGCCAAAGCCACGATATTACCTACAATGAGCAGTTCTTC
CASSQSHDITYNEQFF
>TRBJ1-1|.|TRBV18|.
TGTGCCAGCTCACCCGGGGGGAACACTGAAGCTTTCTTT
CASSPGGNTEAFF
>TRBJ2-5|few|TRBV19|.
TGTGCCAGTAGTATGAGCCCGGGGCAAGAGACCCAGTACTTC
CASSMSPGQETQYF
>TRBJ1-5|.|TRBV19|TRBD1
TGTGCCAGTAGTGCGGGACAGGGGTTAACGAGCAATCAGCCCCAGCATTTT
CASSAGQGLTSNQPQHF
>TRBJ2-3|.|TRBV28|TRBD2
TGTGCCAGCAGCCAGGGGACTAGCGGCACAGATACGCAGTATTTT
CASSQGTSGTDTQYF
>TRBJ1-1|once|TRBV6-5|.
TGTGCCAGCAGTTACTCGACGGGTGAAGCTTTCTTT
CASSYSTGEAFF
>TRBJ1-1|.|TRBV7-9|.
TGTGCCAGCAGCTATGGAGGGAACACTGAAGCTTTCTTT
CASSYGGNTEAFF
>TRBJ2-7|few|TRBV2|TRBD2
TGTGCCAGCAGGGTTACTAGCGGGGGGTACGAGCAGTACTTC
CASRVTSGGYEQYF
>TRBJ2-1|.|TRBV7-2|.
TGTGCCAGCAGCTTAGCCGCCCGGGTCTTCGATGAGCAGTTCTTC
CASSLAARVFDEQFF
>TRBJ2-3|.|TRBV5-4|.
TGTGCCAGCAGCTCCAACTATCTCGACACAGATACGCAGTATTTT
CASSSNYLDTDTQYF
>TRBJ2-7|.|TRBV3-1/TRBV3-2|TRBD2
TGTGCCAGCAGCCCGGGACTAGCGGGAGTCAACGAGCAGTACTTC
CASSPGLAGVNEQYF
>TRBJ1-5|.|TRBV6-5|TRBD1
TGTGCCAGCAGGTGGGGACAGATGAGCAATCAGCCCCAGCATTTT
CASRWGQMSNQPQHF
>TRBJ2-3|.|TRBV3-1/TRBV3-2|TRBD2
TGTGCCAGCAGCCCCGGACTAGCGGGAGGTTCGGATACGCAGTATTTT
CASSPGLAGGSDTQYF
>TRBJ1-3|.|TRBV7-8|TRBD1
TGTGCCAGCAGCTTAAGGACAGGGGATTCTGGAAACACCATATATTTT
CASSLRTGDSGNTIYF
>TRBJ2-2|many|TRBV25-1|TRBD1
TGTGCCAGCAGTGAACGGGACAGGGACACCGGGGAGCTGTTTTTT
CASSERDRDTGELFF
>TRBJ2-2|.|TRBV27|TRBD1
TGTGCCAGCAGTGCCGGGACAGCGTCTACCGGGGAGCTGTTTTTT
CASSAGTASTGELFF
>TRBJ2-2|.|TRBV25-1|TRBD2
TGTGCCAGCAGTGATATAGCGGGGGACACCGGGGAGCTGTTTTTT
CASSDIAGDTGELFF
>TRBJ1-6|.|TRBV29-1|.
TGCAGCGCAGTGGAGGGGAAAGGTTCACCCCTCCACTTT
CSAVEGKGSPLHF